Following are 25 T cell receptor beta chains from one sample sequenced in a study of blood T cell repertoires in COVID-19. Method: immunoSEQ multiplex PCR; TCRdb's copy keeps in-frame clones and lacks some. The data contain about 290,000 clones, 85% to 90% of them singletons. Sample: peripheral blood. The receptors here all came from a woman aged 25 to 39 with COVID-19, enrolled during active disease.

The chain employs TRBV19 and TRBJ2-4; 7 bases match TRBD1. Germline loops: CDR1 LNHDA, CDR2 SQIVND (reference sequence). The CDR3 sequence is 13 residues long. Losses at the gene ends were 4 bases for V and 6 bases for J; bases not matched to a gene: 3. CDR3 coding DNA: TGTGCCAGTAGTACCGCAGGGGGAAACATTCAGTACTTC. Encoded protein: CASSTAGGNIQYF. Variable domain in full (rest from reference TRBV19 and TRBJ2-4): DGGITQSPKYLFRKEGQNVTLSCEQNLNHDAMYWYRQDPGQGLRLIYYSQIVNDFQKGDIAEGYSVSREKKESFPLTVTSAQKNPTAFYLCASSTAGGNIQYFGAGTRLSVL.

This rearrangement joins TRBV11-2 to TRBJ1-1; D is uncertain. Per germline, CDR1 SGHAT and CDR2 FQNNGV. With 3 bases removed from V and 4 bases from J, the gap between germline ends came to 15 bases. This CDR3 region has 15 residues. The CDR3 nucleotides read TGTGCCAGCAGCTTTGGAGGGCCCCGCGGCACTGAAGCTTTCTTT. As protein: CASSFGGPRGTEAFF.

The chain employs TRBV27 and TRBJ2-7; D gene uncertain. Looked up from germline, CDR1 is MNHEY and CDR2 is SMNVEV (reference sequence). This CDR3 has 13 residues. Deletions cut 2 bases from V and 6 bases from J, with 11 bases between. The CDR3 loop is CASSLIGFGEQYF. CDR3 sequence (DNA): TGTGCCAGCAGTTTAATCGGGTTTGGCGAGCAGTACTTC.

CDR3 nucleotide sequence: TGTGCCACCCAGGGGATGAACACTGAAGCTTTCTTT. This codes for CATQGMNTEAFF. The chain links TRBV12-3 or TRBV12-4 to TRBJ1-1, with D perhaps TRBD1 (6 bases). The CDR3 consists of 12 residues. Trimming stripped 10 bases from V and 0 bases from J, with 9 bases between.

The chain uses TRBV12-3 or TRBV12-4 and TRBJ1-2, with TRBD1 identical over 7 bases. CDR3 length: 12 residues. The ends lost 7 bases at V and 8 bases at J; junction bases unmatched: 7. CDR3 nucleotides: TGTGCCAGCACTTCAGGGGGGCGAGGCTACACCTTC. Translated: CASTSGGRGYTF.

The chain carries TRBV6-1 and TRBJ1-1; the D is unclear. The germline V gene has CDR1 MNHNS and CDR2 SASEGT. Trimming removed 2 bases at V and 0 bases at J, with 16 bases between. The CDR3 is made up of 17 amino acids. The DNA for the CDR3 is TGTGCCAGCAGTGAAAAGGAGGGTGCCCTTATGAACACTGAAGCTTTCTTT. It specifies CASSEKEGALMNTEAFF.

In DNA, the CDR3 is TGTGCCAGCAGCTTAAGTGGGCTAGCGCATACGCAGTATTTT. Translation gives CASSLSGLAHTQYF. The chain is built from TRBV11-3 and TRBJ2-3; D is possibly TRBD2 (6 bases). This CDR3 comprises 14 residues. V was shortened by 2 bases and J by 7 bases, with 13 bases between the two germline ends. Germline values: CDR1 SGHNT, CDR2 YENEEA.

The chain couples TRBV6-2 or TRBV6-3 to TRBJ1-4, with D perhaps matching TRBD1 (6 bases). Germline CDR1 is MNHEY and CDR2 is SVGEGT. Trimming removed 4 bases at V and 8 bases at J, with 26 bases between. The CDR3 length is 18 residues. The CDR3 bases are TGTGCCAGCAGTTTAGGGATAGACCGGACAGTTCTCAGCGAAAAACTGTTTTTT. Residues: CASSLGIDRTVLSEKLFF.

The chain employs TRBV4-1 and TRBJ1-3; D call uncertain. Germline values: CDR1 MGHRA, CDR2 YSYEKL. With 1 base removed from V and 4 bases from J, the gap between germline ends came to 11 bases. CDR3 length: 15 amino acids. The CDR3: CASSQVVSEGNTIYF. Here the CDR3 DNA reads TGCGCCAGCAGCCAAGTGGTTTCCGAGGGAAACACCATATATTTT.

The V call is TRBV5-6, the J call TRBJ1-2; D possibly corresponds to TRBD1 (6 bases). V was clipped by 4 bases and J by 5 bases, with 12 bases between them. Germline CDR1 SGHDT, CDR2 YYEEEE. This CDR3 has 13 residues. The DNA for the CDR3 is TGTGCCAGCAGCGAGGGGGAAAGGTATGGCTACACCTTC. Translating it yields CASSEGERYGYTF.

The chain links TRBV28 to TRBJ1-2, with no clear D. The germline gives CDR1 MDHEN, CDR2 SYDVKM. CDR3 length: 11 residues. Trimming took off 5 bases at V and 8 bases at J, with 9 bases between the two ends. The chain's CDR3 is CASSGLNGYTF. Here the CDR3 DNA reads TGTGCCAGCAGTGGCCTCAACGGCTACACCTTC.

J is TRBJ1-6 and V is TRBV30; D remains unclear. CDR3 size: 12 residues. V was pared by 3 bases and J by 7 bases, with 7 bases between. The V gene's germline CDR1 is GTSNPN and CDR2 SVGIG (reference sequence). The CDR3 is CAWRPGNSPLHF. CDR3 sequence (DNA): TGTGCCTGGAGACCAGGAAATTCACCCCTCCACTTT.

The chain has TRBV5-4 and TRBJ2-5; 15 bases are shared with TRBD2. CDR3 length: 14 amino acids. Germline CDR1 is SGHNT and CDR2 is YYREEE (reference sequence). V lost 10 bases and J lost 8; bases outside the gene matches: 9. The CDR3 sequence is CAVRTSGGAVTQYF. Here the CDR3 DNA reads TGTGCCGTGCGGACTAGCGGGGGGGCCGTCACCCAGTACTTC.

The V call is TRBV7-9, the J call TRBJ1-1, with 7 bases fitting TRBD1. Germline V gene lookup returns CDR1 SEHNR and CDR2 FQNEAQ (reference sequence). V lost 4 bases and J lost 4; bases outside the gene matches: 12. This CDR3 region has 16 residues. In nucleotides, the CDR3 is TGTGCCAGCAGCTCCTGGCGGACAGGTGAACCCACTGAAGCTTTCTTT. This encodes CASSSWRTGEPTEAFF.

This rearrangement joins TRBV3-1 (or the pseudogene TRBV3-2) to TRBJ1-2, with 8 bases that match TRBD1. The germline V gene encodes CDR1 LGHDT and CDR2 YNNKEL (reference sequence). CDR3 length: 16 residues. The J segment lost 4 bases and the V segment lost 0 bases, leaving 7 bases of the junction unmatched. CDR3 sequence (DNA): TGTGCCAGCAGCCAAGAGTGGCAGGGGGCGGTCTATGGCTACACCTTC. Amino acid sequence: CASSQEWQGAVYGYTF.

This chain joins TRBV19 and TRBJ1-2, with 10 bases that match TRBD1. Trimming at V came to 7 bases and at J to 2 bases, leaving 10 bases not matched to a gene. Germline CDR1 reads LNHDA; CDR2 reads SQIVND (reference sequence). This CDR3 has 16 amino acids. DNA for the CDR3: TGTGCCAGTACCCTGGGACAGGGGAGACCAAACTATGGCTACACCTTC. Translating gives CASTLGQGRPNYGYTF. The variable domain in full, with the rest retrieved from reference TRBV19 and TRBJ1-2, is DGGITQSPKYLFRKEGQNVTLSCEQNLNHDAMYWYRQDPGQGLRLIYYSQIVNDFQKGDIAEGYSVSREKKESFPLTVTSAQKNPTAFYLCASTLGQGRPNYGYTFGSGTRLTVV.

The gene calls are TRBV5-1 and TRBJ2-7, with D possibly being TRBD1 (5 bases). The CDR3 extends over 13 amino acids. CDR1 and CDR2 (germline): SGHRS, YFSETQ. V dropped 1 base and J dropped 4 bases, with 9 bases sitting between them. The CDR3 loop is CASSLNKGYEQYF. CDR3 nucleotides: TGCGCCAGCAGCTTGAATAAGGGGTACGAGCAGTACTTC.

The chain has TRBV27 and TRBJ2-7, with a possible D match to TRBD1 (5 bases). The CDR3 length is 15 residues. V was trimmed by 6 bases and J by 3 bases, leaving 18 bases between them. CDR1 and CDR2 from the germline V gene are MNHEY and SMNVEV (reference sequence). The CDR3 nucleotides are TGTGCCAGCAGCCCCAGGGTACCAGTAGTCTACGAGCAGTACTTC. It is translated as CASSPRVPVVYEQYF.

The chain recombines TRBV4-2 with TRBJ2-7; D remains unclear. V lost 4 bases to trimming and J lost 2 bases, with 15 bases between them. Germline CDR1 and CDR2: LGHNA and YNFKEQ. The CDR3 has 15 amino acids. The CDR3 protein is CASSPTQSTTYEQYF. The DNA for the CDR3 is TGTGCCAGCAGCCCCACACAGTCGACCACCTACGAGCAGTACTTC.

The chain carries TRBV20-1 and TRBJ2-2, with D unresolved. Germline loops: CDR1 DFQATT, CDR2 SNEGSKA (reference sequence). There are 11 residues in the CDR3. With 7 bases removed from V and 6 bases from J, the gap between germline ends came to 9 bases. CDR3 sequence (DNA): TGCAGTGTCAGATCCCCCGGGGAGCTGTTTTTT. Its protein is CSVRSPGELFF.

J is TRBJ2-5 and V is TRBV7-2, with 7 bases identical to TRBD2. Germline V gives CDR1 SGHTA, CDR2 FQGNSA. V shed 4 bases, J shed 5 bases, and the junction held 10 bases outside the gene matches. The CDR3 has 15 amino acids. This CDR3 reads CASSYLGGGHETQYF. For the CDR3, the DNA is TGTGCCAGCAGCTATCTGGGGGGAGGGCACGAGACCCAGTACTTC.

J is TRBJ2-1 and V is TRBV10-3; 9 bases align to TRBD2. The V segment lost 0 bases and the J segment 5 bases; nucleotides outside the gene matches: 8. The germline gives CDR1 ENHRY, CDR2 SYGVKD. There are 17 residues in the CDR3. CDR3 bases: TGTGCCATCAGTGAGTCGACCGGTCTAGCGGGGAACAATGAGCAGTTCTTC. It specifies CAISESTGLAGNNEQFF.

Regarding this clone: The junction differs from germline at one of its ends, possibly a read error. The J gene is TRBJ1-2, the V gene TRBV6-5; weak D call: TRBD1 (6 bases). The CDR3 totals 13 residues. CDR1 MNHEY and CDR2 SVGAGI come from the germline V gene. For the CDR3, the DNA is TGTGCCAGCAGCCTCAACCCGTTGGGGGCTGTGCCCTTC. As protein: CASSLNPLGAVPF.

The genes are TRBV3-1 (or the pseudogene TRBV3-2) and TRBJ2-3, with D perhaps matching TRBD1 (6 bases). Germline assignment: CDR1 LGHDT and CDR2 YNNKEL (reference sequence). The V gene lost 5 bases and the J gene lost 3 bases, with 15 bases spanning the gap. The CDR3 sequence is 15 residues long. The CDR3 protein is CASSSRQDSTDTQYF. In DNA, the CDR3 is TGTGCCAGCAGCTCCCGACAGGATAGTACAGATACGCAGTATTTT.

The V and J genes are TRBV7-9 and TRBJ1-4, with 9 bases fitting TRBD1. Germline CDR1 is SEHNR and CDR2 is FQNEAQ (reference sequence). The CDR3 has 15 residues. J was trimmed by 8 bases and V by 5 bases; bases with no gene match: 9. CDR3 bases: TGTGCCAGCAGCGCGGACAGGGGAGTCGGAGAAAAACTGTTTTTT. Its protein is CASSADRGVGEKLFF.